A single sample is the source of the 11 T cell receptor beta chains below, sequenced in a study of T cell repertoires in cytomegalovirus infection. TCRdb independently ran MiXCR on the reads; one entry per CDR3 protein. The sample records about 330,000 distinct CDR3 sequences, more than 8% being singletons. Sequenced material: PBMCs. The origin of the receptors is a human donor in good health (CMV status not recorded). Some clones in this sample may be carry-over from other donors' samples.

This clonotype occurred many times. As DNA, the CDR3 is TGTGCCATCAGTGCGACTAGCGGGACGACTGGGGAGCAGTACTTC. It specifies CAISATSGTTGEQYF. The chain links TRBV10-3 to TRBJ2-7; 11 bases agree with TRBD2. This CDR3 spans 15 amino acids. Trimming at V came to 4 bases and at J to 7 bases, leaving 9 bases not matched to a gene. CDR1 is ENHRY and CDR2 is SYGVKD in the germline V gene.

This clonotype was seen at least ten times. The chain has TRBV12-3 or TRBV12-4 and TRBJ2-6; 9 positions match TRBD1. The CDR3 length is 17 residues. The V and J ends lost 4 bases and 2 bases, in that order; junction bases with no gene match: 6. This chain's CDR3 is CASSSRTGATGANVLTF. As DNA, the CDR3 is TGTGCCAGCAGTTCGAGGACAGGGGCTACTGGGGCCAACGTCCTGACTTTC.

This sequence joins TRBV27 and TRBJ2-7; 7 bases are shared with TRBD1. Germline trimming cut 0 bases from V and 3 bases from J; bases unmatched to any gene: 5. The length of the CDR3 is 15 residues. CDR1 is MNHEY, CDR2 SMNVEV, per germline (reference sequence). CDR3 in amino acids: CASSLSSTGYYEQYF. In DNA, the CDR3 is TGTGCCAGCAGTTTATCCTCGACAGGGTACTACGAGCAGTACTTC.

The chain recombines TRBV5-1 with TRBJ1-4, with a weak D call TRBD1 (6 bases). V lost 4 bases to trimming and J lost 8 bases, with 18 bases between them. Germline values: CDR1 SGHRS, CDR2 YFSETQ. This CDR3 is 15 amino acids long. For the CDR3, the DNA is TGCGCCAGCAGCCCCATCGACAGGAGCTACGAAAAACTGTTTTTT. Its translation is CASSPIDRSYEKLFF.

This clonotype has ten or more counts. This CDR3 reads CASSQRRQGEQYF. The CDR3 DNA is TGTGCCAGCAGCCAAAGGCGCCAGGGGGAGCAGTACTTC. The chain links TRBV7-2 to TRBJ2-7; the D gene is possibly TRBD1 (6 bases). V gave up 5 bases and J gave up 7 bases, with 15 bases separating them. CDR1 is SGHTA, CDR2 FQGNSA, per germline. The CDR3 is 13 amino acids.

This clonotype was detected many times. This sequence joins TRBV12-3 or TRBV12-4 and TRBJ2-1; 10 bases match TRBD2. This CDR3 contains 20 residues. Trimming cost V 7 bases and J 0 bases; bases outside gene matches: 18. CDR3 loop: CASIRSRGLASRSSYNEQFF. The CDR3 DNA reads TGTGCCAGCATTAGGTCTCGGGGACTAGCGTCACGCAGCTCCTACAATGAGCAGTTCTTC.

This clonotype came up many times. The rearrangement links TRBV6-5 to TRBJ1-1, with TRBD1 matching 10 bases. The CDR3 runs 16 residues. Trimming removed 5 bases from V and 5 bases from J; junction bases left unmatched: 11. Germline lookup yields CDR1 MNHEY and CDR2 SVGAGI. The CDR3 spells CASSKTGTGVGTEAFF. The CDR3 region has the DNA TGTGCCAGCAGTAAAACCGGGACAGGGGTCGGTACTGAAGCTTTCTTT.

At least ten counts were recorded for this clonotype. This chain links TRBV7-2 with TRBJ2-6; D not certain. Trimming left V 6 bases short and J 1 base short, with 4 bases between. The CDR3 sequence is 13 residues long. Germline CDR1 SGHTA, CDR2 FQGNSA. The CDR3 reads CASSWSGANVLTF. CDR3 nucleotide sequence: TGTGCCAGCAGTTGGTCTGGGGCCAACGTCCTGACTTTC.

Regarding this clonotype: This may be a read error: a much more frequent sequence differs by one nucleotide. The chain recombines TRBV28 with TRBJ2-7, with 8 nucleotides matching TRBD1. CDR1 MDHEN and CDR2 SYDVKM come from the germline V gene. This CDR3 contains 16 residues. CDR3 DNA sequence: TGTGCCGGCAGCTCCCCAGGGGGCCCCGTCCGGAGCGAGCAGTACTTC. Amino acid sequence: CAGSSPGGPVRSEQYF.

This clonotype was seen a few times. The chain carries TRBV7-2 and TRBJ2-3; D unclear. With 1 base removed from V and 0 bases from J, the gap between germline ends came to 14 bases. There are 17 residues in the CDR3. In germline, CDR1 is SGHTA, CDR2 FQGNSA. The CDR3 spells CASSLGWVAASTDTQYF. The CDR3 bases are TGTGCCAGCAGCTTAGGTTGGGTAGCCGCTAGCACAGATACGCAGTATTTT.

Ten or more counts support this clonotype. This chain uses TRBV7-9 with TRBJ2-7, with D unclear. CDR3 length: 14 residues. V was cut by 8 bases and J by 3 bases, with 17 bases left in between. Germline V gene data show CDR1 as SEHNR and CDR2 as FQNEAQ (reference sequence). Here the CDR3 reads CASGKAPGYYEQYF. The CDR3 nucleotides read TGTGCCAGCGGTAAGGCCCCAGGATACTACGAGCAGTACTTC.